The clone carrying this TCR beta chain has more than one count but fewer than ten. The repertoire was sequenced with immunoSEQ multiplex PCR; TCRdb's copy has only in-frame clones and lacks some. The sample has about 72,000 clones, approximately 89% seen once. This sample is drawn from a study of blood T cell repertoires in COVID-19. Germline loops: CDR1 LGHNA, CDR2 YNFKEQ. Deletions cut 0 bases from V and 1 base from J, with 9 bases between. CDR3 size: 15 residues. This sequence joins TRBV4-2 and TRBJ1-1; D not resolved. This receptor was identified in a woman of 80 years or more with active or convalescent COVID-19. Source material: peripheral blood. The CDR3 loop is CASSQEIPSNTEAFF. CDR3 coding DNA: TGTGCCAGCAGCCAAGAAATCCCTTCGAACACTGAAGCTTTCTTT.